The rows below give T cell receptor beta chains drawn from one sample of a study of T cell repertoires in cytomegalovirus infection. These receptors are not linked to any known antigen. Each CDR3 protein is one row after TCRdb ran MiXCR on the reads. The table shows around 140,000 distinct CDR3 sequences, with 25% to 35% occurring only once. Source: CD8+ T cells from cultured PBMCs, taken from culture after CMV antigen stimulation. These receptors were obtained from a human donor in good health (CMV status not recorded). Some clones in this sample may be carry-over from other donors' samples. Each CDR3 is given with its conserved first and last residue. Each record gives: CDR3 length, J gene, V gene, CDR3 protein.

15,TRBJ2-7,TRBV5-1,CASSLEVGQSYEQYF
15,TRBJ2-1,TRBV19,CASSIMTSGYNEQFF
13,TRBJ2-1,TRBV7-9,CATPESSYNEQFF
16,TRBJ1-5,TRBV4-1,CASSHDRVGENQPQHF
16,TRBJ2-7,TRBV28,CASSAAAGTDAYEQYF
15,TRBJ2-5,TRBV4-1,CASSQRFQGSETQYF
14,TRBJ2-3,TRBV7-2,CASSSGQGFDTQYF
15,TRBJ1-3,TRBV20-1,CSARDVGKSGNTIYF
14,TRBJ2-5,TRBV12-3/TRBV12-4,CASSLGGIGETQYF
14,TRBJ2-2,TRBV7-6,CASSWGQGNGELFF
13,TRBJ1-1,TRBV12-3/TRBV12-4,CASTLGPKVEAFF
16,TRBJ2-7,TRBV12-3/TRBV12-4,CASSSGTKGPFYEQYF
15,TRBJ2-7,TRBV9,CASSARDSLTYEQYF
12,TRBJ2-7,TRBV2,CASRELTYEQYF
13,TRBJ2-2,TRBV5-4,CASSFSGAGELFF
13,TRBJ2-1,TRBV19,CASSGGVVNEQFF
16,TRBJ1-1,TRBV6-5,CASSYINRGKNTEAFF
13,TRBJ1-2,TRBV2,CASAGQENYGYTF
14,TRBJ1-4,TRBV4-1,CASSQEWGNEKLFF
15,TRBJ1-2,TRBV14,CASSQEPGGDYGYTF
14,TRBJ1-1,TRBV27,CASSLSGGYTEAFF
18,TRBJ2-1,TRBV4-1,CASSLLWAGGSSYNEQFF
18,TRBJ1-1,TRBV5-4,CASRIMSRSGGMNTEAFF
14,TRBJ2-3,TRBV10-3,CAISDKRDPDTQYF
15,TRBJ2-7,TRBV27,CASSFLGTAPFEQYF
13,TRBJ2-3,TRBV6-5,CASGSGGTDTQYF
14,TRBJ2-1,TRBV11-2,CASSLSGVWNEQFF
12,TRBJ1-2,TRBV12-3/TRBV12-4,CASSFGGGGYTF
16,TRBJ2-3,TRBV27,CASSTLAGASTDTQYF
16,TRBJ2-7,TRBV5-6,CASSPLSGGGPYEQYF
16,TRBJ1-5,TRBV11-3,CASSLGRRYSNQPQHF
15,TRBJ2-1,TRBV28,CASSLGSVLYNEQFF
15,TRBJ2-5,TRBV7-9,CASSRTSGDQETQYF
15,TRBJ2-6,TRBV7-9,CASSLTRSGANVLTF
15,TRBJ2-3,TRBV12-3/TRBV12-4,CASSFGAMGTDTQYF
13,TRBJ2-1,TRBV27,CASRGVSENEQFF
14,TRBJ2-5,TRBV11-2,CASSPTSVQETQYF
16,TRBJ2-5,TRBV7-2,CASSLRTGISRETQYF
15,TRBJ2-1,TRBV6-1,CASRDWGTGDNEQFF
12,TRBJ2-1,TRBV6-5,CASSYSSGPKFF
13,TRBJ2-7,TRBV4-1,CASSQAPSYEQYF
15,TRBJ2-1,TRBV27,CASSPRGSGGYEQFF
13,TRBJ2-7,TRBV7-9,CASSRPEAYEQYF
14,TRBJ2-2,TRBV7-9,CASSSGLAGGELFF
17,TRBJ1-4,TRBV18,CASSPRGLVLERKKLFF
13,TRBJ1-1,TRBV2,CASSERWNTEAFF
16,TRBJ2-1,TRBV5-4,CASSSPGQGLYNEQFF
14,TRBJ2-7,TRBV7-3,CASSDRRDAYEQYF
16,TRBJ1-5,TRBV20-1,CSARGSGQGSNQPQHF
13,TRBJ2-7,TRBV7-9,CASALGGFGEQYF
14,TRBJ2-3,TRBV7-9,CASPLGGVVDTQYF
14,TRBJ1-5,TRBV7-8,CASNEGFGNQPQHF
16,TRBJ1-2,TRBV15,CATSRDRGEWDYGYTF
14,TRBJ1-4,TRBV20-1,CSARDPAGNEKLFF
17,TRBJ1-4,TRBV7-2,CASSKGNRGLTNEKLFF
11,TRBJ2-7,TRBV7-9,CASSSLAEQYF
14,TRBJ1-4,TRBV19,CASQGQYANEKLFF
13,TRBJ1-2,TRBV2,CASRAGTNYGYTF
15,TRBJ1-3,TRBV7-9,CASGGQGRSGNTIYF